Shown below are 29 T cell receptor beta chains from a single sample sequenced in a study of cytomegalovirus exposure and HLA in healthy donors. The study ran its PCR with 60 Vbeta and 13 Jbeta primers. TCRdb keeps only in-frame clones here, not all; method: immunoSEQ multiplex PCR. The top ten clones hold about 2.4% of a sample with 150,000 to 200,000 clones, roughly 80% of them seen once. Sample: PBMCs. All receptors come from a male donor in good health and CMV-seronegative.

This clone was seen only once. The rearrangement links TRBV19 to TRBJ1-6; no firm D call. The V gene's germline CDR1 is LNHDA and CDR2 SQIVND (reference sequence). The germline V and J ends were trimmed by 7 bases and 3 bases, with 13 bases remaining between them. The CDR3 has 15 amino acids. CDR3 in DNA: TGTGCCAGTACCATCGCTGGAGGCTATAATTCACCCCTCCACTTT. Protein: CASTIAGGYNSPLHF.

This chain links TRBV7-9 with TRBJ1-2; tentative D call: TRBD1 (5 bases). CDR1 is SEHNR, CDR2 FQNEAQ, per germline (reference sequence). The CDR3 runs to 13 residues. Trimming took off 5 bases at V and 1 base at J, with 8 bases between the two ends. The CDR3 is CASSVDSNYGYTF. The CDR3 DNA sequence: TGTGCCAGCAGCGTCGACAGTAACTATGGCTACACCTTC.

V is TRBV28 and J is TRBJ1-2; D is ambiguous. Trimming pared 8 bases from V and 8 bases from J, leaving 15 bases between. Germline CDR1 and CDR2: MDHEN and SYDVKM. This CDR3 has 12 amino acids. The DNA for the CDR3 is TGTGCCAGCTCCCGCGAGGGTGAAGGCTACACCTTC. It encodes CASSREGEGYTF.

This clone was counted a few times. This chain joins TRBV7-6 and TRBJ2-7, with D tentatively TRBD2 (6 bases). V shed 1 base and J shed 3 bases, with 13 bases lying between them. This CDR3 has 15 residues. In germline, CDR1 is SGHVS, CDR2 FNYEAQ. The DNA for the CDR3 is TGTGCCAGCAGCTTAGGGGGTAGCGGAGGCTACGAGCAGTACTTC. Its translation: CASSLGGSGGYEQYF.

This chain joins TRBV4-1 and TRBJ2-1; perhaps TRBD1 as D (5 bases). Trimming stripped 6 bases from V and 5 bases from J, with 11 bases between. This CDR3 is built from 13 residues. CDR1 is MGHRA, CDR2 YSYEKL, per germline. CDR3 protein: CASRRQIDNEQFF. For the CDR3, the DNA is TGCGCCAGCAGGAGACAGATCGACAATGAGCAGTTCTTC.

V gene TRBV10-3 combines with J gene TRBJ1-1, with 8 bases that match TRBD1. The germline V gene has CDR1 ENHRY and CDR2 SYGVKD. The CDR3 covers 14 residues. V was clipped by 6 bases and J by 1 base; unmatched bases: 4. The CDR3: CAIRGDRGNTEAFF. For the CDR3, the DNA is TGTGCCATCAGAGGCGACAGGGGGAACACTGAAGCTTTCTTT.

This sequence joins TRBV4-3 and TRBJ1-4; a weak D match, TRBD1 (5 bases). Per the germline V gene, CDR1 is LGHNA and CDR2 is YSLEER. The CDR3 covers 16 residues. V lost 0 bases and J 8 bases, leaving 16 bases between the germline ends. CDR3 DNA sequence: TGCGCCAGCAGCCAAGACGGGGGGTCCTGGGGAGAAAAACTGTTTTTT. Its protein is CASSQDGGSWGEKLFF.

J is TRBJ2-5 and V is TRBV5-1; D is unclear. The assigned J gene may be wrong: the sequence end matches TRBJ2-7 better. Germline CDR1 is SGHRS and CDR2 is YFSETQ. The CDR3 is made up of 14 amino acids. The CDR3 region is CASRTQTGAYEQYF. The CDR3 DNA is TGCGCCAGCAGAACCCAGACTGGGGCCTACGAGCAGTACTTC.

The V call is TRBV6-5, the J call TRBJ2-7; a weak D match, TRBD2 (6 bases). The germline CDR1 and CDR2 sequences are MNHEY and SVGAGI. Trimming pared 0 bases from V and 8 bases from J, leaving 17 bases between. The CDR3 runs 15 residues. The CDR3 protein is CASSYSSPGGRKQYF. The CDR3 nucleotides are TGTGCCAGCAGTTACTCGAGTCCCGGGGGTCGGAAGCAGTACTTC.

The V gene is TRBV4-3, the J gene TRBJ2-2; TRBD2 agrees at 10 bases. The CDR3 sequence is 15 residues long. Germline values: CDR1 LGHNA, CDR2 YSLEER. J gave up 3 bases and V 4 bases, and 2 bases lay outside the gene matches. CDR3 amino acids: CASSPGLADTGELFF. DNA of the CDR3: TGCGCCAGCAGCCCTGGACTAGCGGACACCGGGGAGCTGTTTTTT.

The chain employs TRBV19 and TRBJ2-3; no definite D call. CDR3 length: 13 residues. CDR1 is LNHDA, CDR2 SQIVND, per germline (reference sequence). Deletions cut 0 bases from V and 4 bases from J, with 5 bases between. In nucleotides, the CDR3 is TGTGCCAGTAGTATAGATCAGGCAGATACGCAGTATTTT. It yields the protein CASSIDQADTQYF.

About this clone: An end of the junction differs from the germline gene, which may be a read error. The chain employs TRBV5-1 and TRBJ2-7; 9 positions match TRBD2. The germline V gene encodes CDR1 SGHRS and CDR2 YFSETQ. This CDR3 comprises 14 residues. CDR3 nucleotide sequence: TGCGCCAGCTCGGGGACTAGCCTCTCCCACGAGCAGTACTTC. The encoded protein is CASSGTSLSHEQYF.

This sequence joins TRBV5-1 and TRBJ1-1; the D gene is possibly TRBD1 (6 bases). Trimming shortened V by 4 bases and J by 3 bases, and 13 bases separated the two germline ends. Germline V lookup: CDR1 SGHRS, CDR2 YFSETQ. The length of the CDR3 is 14 residues. For the CDR3, the DNA is TGCGCCAGCAGCGGGGGGGCGGGATACACTGAAGCTTTCTTT. This codes for CASSGGAGYTEAFF.

The chain joins TRBV11-2 to TRBJ2-7, with TRBD2 matching 7 bases. The CDR3 runs 15 residues. Trimming cost V 1 base and J 0 bases; bases outside gene matches: 3. Per germline, CDR1 SGHAT and CDR2 FQNNGV. The CDR3 DNA reads as TGTGCCAGCAGCTTAGGTGGGGGGGACTCCTACGAGCAGTACTTC. Its protein is CASSLGGGDSYEQYF. Full variable domain (rest looked up from reference TRBV11-2 and TRBJ2-7): EAGVAQSPRYKIIEKRQSVAFWCNPISGHATLYWYQQILGQGPKLLIQFQNNGVVDDSQLPKDRFSAERLKGVDSTLKIQPAKLEDSAVYLCASSLGGGDSYEQYFGPGTRLTVT.

V is TRBV7-9 and J is TRBJ1-1; 12 bases map to TRBD1. The CDR3 is 17 residues long. The germline gives CDR1 SEHNR, CDR2 FQNEAQ (reference sequence). The V and J ends lost 3 bases and 0 bases, in that order; junction bases with no gene match: 5. CDR3 in amino acids: CASSLGTGGVLNTEAFF. DNA of the CDR3: TGTGCCAGCAGCTTGGGGACAGGGGGCGTATTGAACACTGAAGCTTTCTTT. The full variable domain, its missing parts supplied by reference TRBV7-9 and TRBJ1-1, is DTGVSQNPRHKITKRGQNVTFRCDPISEHNRLYWYRQTLGQGPEFLTYFQNEAQLEKSRLLSDRFSAERPKGSFSTLEIQRTEQGDSAMYLCASSLGTGGVLNTEAFFGQGTRLTVV.

V usage is TRBV5-8 and J usage is TRBJ1-1; D not resolved. Germline V gene data show CDR1 as SGHTS and CDR2 as YDEGEE. This CDR3 is built from 16 residues. Trimming took off 0 bases at V and 0 bases at J, with 12 bases between the two ends. For the CDR3, the DNA is TGTGCCAGCAGCTTGGATGGGGTGGGAGTGAACACTGAAGCTTTCTTT. Protein: CASSLDGVGVNTEAFF.

The chain recombines TRBV10-3 with TRBJ2-7; a possible D gene is TRBD1 (6 bases). The CDR3 runs to 12 residues. The germline CDR1 and CDR2 sequences are ENHRY and SYGVKD. V was shortened by 3 bases and J by 6 bases, with 9 bases between the two germline ends. CDR3 DNA sequence: TGTGCCATCAGTGAAGTACAGGGCGAGCAGTACTTC. Amino acid sequence: CAISEVQGEQYF.

The chain uses TRBV5-6 and TRBJ2-7; tentatively, D is TRBD1 (6 bases). This CDR3 is 13 amino acids long. Trimming shortened V by 4 bases and J by 1 base, and 9 bases separated the two germline ends. CDR1 is SGHDT, CDR2 YYEEEE, per germline. The CDR3 nucleotides are TGTGCCAGCAGCCAAACAGGGTCCTACGAGCAGTACTTC. This gives the protein CASSQTGSYEQYF. The full variable domain, in which reference TRBV5-6 and TRBJ2-7 provide the parts outside the CDR3, is DAGVTQSPTHLIKTRGQQVTLRCSPKSGHDTVSWYQQALGQGPQFIFQYYEEEERQRGNFPDRFSGHQFPNYSSELNVNALLLGDSALYLCASSQTGSYEQYFGPGTRLTVT.

This clone has just a few counts. This same CDR3 is encoded by further DNA sequences in the sample. The chain couples TRBV5-1 to TRBJ1-1; no clear D. V was clipped by 0 bases and J by 0 bases, with 6 bases between them. In germline, CDR1 is SGHRS, CDR2 YFSETQ. This CDR3 is 14 amino acids long. In nucleotides, the CDR3 is TGCGCCAGCAGCTTGGGTACAGTGAACACTGAAGCTTTCTTT. Its translation is CASSLGTVNTEAFF.

The V and J genes are TRBV9 and TRBJ2-7; D is ambiguous. The CDR3 contains 14 residues. The V end was cut by 0 bases, the J end by 0 bases, with 7 bases between. Germline V gives CDR1 SGDLS, CDR2 YYNGEE. CDR3 residues: CASSVDGYSYEQYF. The CDR3 DNA reads TGTGCCAGCAGCGTAGACGGGTACTCCTACGAGCAGTACTTC.

The CDR3 DNA reads as TGTGCCAGTACCCCCCCAGGGCTCAGCAATCAGCCCCAGCATTTT. This encodes CASTPPGLSNQPQHF. The chain combines TRBV19 with TRBJ1-5; D might be TRBD1 (5 bases). This CDR3 contains 15 residues. V lost 7 bases and J lost 1, with 14 bases in between. Germline V gene sequence: CDR1 LNHDA, CDR2 SQIVND (reference sequence).

The V gene is TRBV19, the J gene TRBJ1-5, with a possible D match to TRBD1 (6 bases). The CDR3 covers 17 residues. Germline CDR1 LNHDA, CDR2 SQIVND (reference sequence). With 2 bases removed from V and 4 bases from J, the gap between germline ends came to 18 bases. This chain's CDR3 is CASSITSGPGVNQPQHF. For the CDR3, the DNA is TGTGCCAGTAGTATAACCTCCGGGCCAGGGGTAAATCAGCCCCAGCATTTT. Looking up the rest from reference TRBV19 and TRBJ1-5 gives the full variable domain: DGGITQSPKYLFRKEGQNVTLSCEQNLNHDAMYWYRQDPGQGLRLIYYSQIVNDFQKGDIAEGYSVSREKKESFPLTVTSAQKNPTAFYLCASSITSGPGVNQPQHFGDGTRLSIL.

The rearrangement uses TRBV27 and TRBJ2-3; D possibly corresponds to TRBD1 (6 bases). The V and J ends lost 4 bases and 3 bases respectively, with 8 bases between them. In germline, CDR1 is MNHEY, CDR2 SMNVEV (reference sequence). The CDR3 is made up of 13 amino acids. The CDR3 region is CASSSQGTDTQYF. The CDR3 DNA follows: TGTGCCAGCAGTTCCCAGGGGACAGATACGCAGTATTTT.

This CDR3 reads CASSYTGDNTIYF. Here the CDR3 DNA reads TGTGCCAGCAGTTACACAGGGGACAACACCATATATTTT. The chain uses TRBV6-6 and TRBJ1-3; 7 positions agree with TRBD1. Germline trimming cut 2 bases from V and 7 bases from J; bases unmatched to any gene: 2. CDR1 is MNHNY, CDR2 SVGAGI, per germline (reference sequence). This CDR3 region has 13 residues.

This clone was counted only a few times. V and J are TRBV28 and TRBJ1-1; 10 nucleotides line up with TRBD1. The V and J ends lost 8 bases and 3 bases, in that order; junction bases with no gene match: 9. The CDR3 runs 15 residues. CDR1 is MDHEN and CDR2 is SYDVKM in the germline V gene. The CDR3 DNA sequence: TGTGCCAGCCGACAGGGGGCGTATTGGGACACTGAAGCTTTCTTT. Protein: CASRQGAYWDTEAFF.

This chain uses TRBV28 with TRBJ2-7, with 10 nucleotides matching TRBD2. This CDR3 has 19 amino acids. V was clipped by 4 bases and J by 1 base; unmatched bases: 16. The germline gives CDR1 MDHEN, CDR2 SYDVKM. The CDR3 region is CASSSPISIAGGRSYEQYF. CDR3 DNA sequence: TGTGCCAGCAGTTCTCCTATCTCGATAGCGGGAGGTAGGTCCTACGAGCAGTACTTC. Looking up the rest from reference TRBV28 and TRBJ2-7 gives the full variable domain: DVKVTQSSRYLVKRTGEKVFLECVQDMDHENMFWYRQDPGLGLRLIYFSYDVKMKEKGDIPEGYSVSREKKERFSLILESASTNQTSMYLCASSSPISIAGGRSYEQYFGPGTRLTVT.

The chain links TRBV4-2 to TRBJ2-3; 9 nucleotides agree with TRBD2. Trimming cost V 0 bases and J 0 bases; bases outside gene matches: 10. The CDR3 length is 19 residues. Germline V lookup: CDR1 LGHNA, CDR2 YNFKEQ. CDR3 amino acids: CASSQDWAFAGGSTDTQYF. The CDR3, as DNA: TGTGCCAGCAGCCAAGATTGGGCTTTTGCGGGAGGGAGCACAGATACGCAGTATTTT.

The chain uses TRBV10-3 and TRBJ2-7, with a tentative D call TRBD2 (6 bases). CDR3 size: 16 residues. Trimming took 3 bases from V and 0 from J, leaving 15 bases between them. Germline CDR1 reads ENHRY; CDR2 reads SYGVKD. The CDR3 sequence is CAISDQSRDSSYEQYF. The CDR3 nucleotides are TGTGCCATCAGTGACCAGTCACGGGACTCCTCCTACGAGCAGTACTTC.

The CDR3 region is CASSARQGPYEQYF. CDR3 coding DNA: TGTGCCAGCAGTGCCCGACAGGGCCCCTACGAGCAGTACTTC. The V gene is TRBV27, the J gene TRBJ2-7; the match to TRBD1 covers 7 bases. The V and J ends lost 5 bases and 2 bases, in that order; junction bases with no gene match: 6. The CDR3 loop spans 14 amino acids. The germline gives CDR1 MNHEY, CDR2 SMNVEV (reference sequence).